Presented here are 9 T cell receptor beta chains from one specimen sequenced in a study of blood T cell repertoires in COVID-19. Here immunoSEQ multiplex PCR was the method, and the copy in TCRdb shows in-frame clones only, minus some. The profile shows over 90,000 clones, more than 80% of them singletons. Sample: peripheral blood. The source of these receptors is an elderly man with COVID-19, enrolled during active disease.

This chain links TRBV20-1 with TRBJ1-1; D remains unclear. The CDR3 sequence is 15 residues long. Trimming stripped 3 bases from V and 0 bases from J, with 14 bases between. The germline CDR1 and CDR2 sequences are DFQATT and SNEGSKA (reference sequence). The DNA of the CDR3 is TGCAGTGCTAGTTCCCCCGATCGAGTGAACACTGAAGCTTTCTTT. Protein sequence: CSASSPDRVNTEAFF.

This clone occurred a few times. This chain uses TRBV5-5 with TRBJ1-3; a weak D match, TRBD1 (6 bases). Trimming removed 0 bases from V and 4 bases from J, with 14 bases in between. Germline V gene sequence: CDR1 SGHKS, CDR2 YYEKEE (reference sequence). The CDR3 consists of 16 residues. CDR3 region: CASSLVGTGSGNTIYF. CDR3 nucleotide sequence: TGTGCCAGCAGCTTGGTAGGCACAGGGTCAGGAAACACCATATATTTT.

This clone was seen many times. The rearrangement joins TRBV10-3 to TRBJ2-7; TRBD1 matches 9 bases. V shed 4 bases, J shed 6 bases, and the junction held 4 bases outside the gene matches. Per the germline V gene, CDR1 is ENHRY and CDR2 is SYGVKD. The CDR3 is made up of 13 amino acids. This CDR3 reads CAISGQGGGEQYF. CDR3 nucleotides: TGTGCCATCAGTGGACAGGGGGGAGGCGAGCAGTACTTC.

The gene calls are TRBV25-1 and TRBJ2-7; the D gene is possibly TRBD1 (6 bases). This CDR3 has 14 amino acids. Germline assignment: CDR1 MGHDK and CDR2 SYGVNS. Trimming left V 4 bases short and J 9 bases short, with 19 bases between. CDR3 sequence reads: CASSGSGARRRQYF. CDR3 nucleotides: TGTGCCAGCAGTGGTTCAGGGGCACGACGGAGGCAGTACTTC.

This clone was seen a single time. The chain employs TRBV20-1 and TRBJ2-7; D gene uncertain. Trimming removed 3 bases at V and 4 bases at J, with 13 bases between. CDR1 and CDR2 from the germline V gene are DFQATT and SNEGSKA (reference sequence). The CDR3 is made up of 13 amino acids. Here the CDR3 DNA reads TGCAGTGCTAGTTTAATGGAGATGTACGAGCAGTACTTC. Translating it yields CSASLMEMYEQYF.

V usage is TRBV19 and J usage is TRBJ2-2, with 9 nucleotides matching TRBD1. This CDR3 comprises 15 residues. Unmatched junction bases numbered 8, after V lost 7 bases and J lost 5 bases. The germline V gene encodes CDR1 LNHDA and CDR2 SQIVND (reference sequence). For the CDR3, the DNA is TGTGCCAGTACCGCACAGGGGGCGCGGACCGGGGAGCTGTTTTTT. This translates into CASTAQGARTGELFF.

The rearrangement uses TRBV28 and TRBJ1-6, with 9 bases lining up with TRBD1. Trimming at V came to 3 bases and at J to 7 bases, leaving 13 bases not matched to a gene. From germline, CDR1 is MDHEN and CDR2 SYDVKM. The length of the CDR3 is 18 residues. For the CDR3, the DNA is TGTGCCAGCAGTTTTTTTTACCTCCCGGGACAGGGAAATTCACCCCTCCACTTT. Protein product: CASSFFYLPGQGNSPLHF.

The V and J genes are TRBV6-4 and TRBJ1-1; 9 bases match TRBD1. V dropped 10 bases and J dropped 3; count of bases not matched to a gene: 3. The CDR3 covers 12 residues. The germline CDR1 and CDR2 sequences are MRHNA and SNTAGT. The CDR3: CAKTGGHTEAFF. The CDR3 DNA sequence: TGTGCCAAAACAGGGGGCCACACTGAAGCTTTCTTT.

CDR3 amino acids: CASRPEQGTYEQYF. The CDR3 DNA is TGCGCCAGCAGACCCGAACAGGGGACCTACGAGCAGTACTTC. This chain links TRBV5-1 with TRBJ2-7; 7 nucleotides align to TRBD1. The CDR3 has 14 amino acids. V trimming: 5 bases; J trimming: 2 bases; junction bases outside the gene matches: 7. Germline-derived CDR1 and CDR2 are SGHRS and YFSETQ. Looking up the rest from reference TRBV5-1 and TRBJ2-7 gives the full variable domain: KAGVTQTPRYLIKTRGQQVTLSCSPISGHRSVSWYQQTPGQGLQFLFEYFSETQRNKGNFPGRFSGRQFSNSRSEMNVSTLELGDSALYLCASRPEQGTYEQYFGPGTRLTVT.